The TCR beta chain described here comes from a study of cytomegalovirus exposure and HLA in healthy donors. Worth noting for this clone: Its antigen is not known. Other nucleotide sequences in the sample specify the same CDR3.

Germline lookup yields CDR1 KGHSH and CDR2 LQKENI. CDR3 size: 13 residues. V was clipped by 3 bases and J by 3 bases, with 6 bases between them. The PCR was carried out with 60 Vbeta primers and 13 Jbeta primers. TCRdb keeps only in-frame clones here, not all; method: immunoSEQ multiplex PCR. The sample shows approximately 120,000 clones, 81% of them seen only once. General study points: With DRB1 most and HLA-C fewest, TCR association rates differed between HLA loci in a later analysis. In a later analysis, HLA-associated TCR beta chains were more clonally expanded than equally common others. Productive status was seen about 90% or about 30% of the time for most TCR beta V segments in an earlier analysis. Cytomegalovirus status was reportedly diagnosed by the classifier with high sensitivity and specificity.

The source is a woman aged 25 to 39 in good health and CMV-seronegative. The specimen was PBMCs. The chain links TRBV18 to TRBJ1-3; no clear D. The CDR3 protein is CASSPSVGNTIYF. The CDR3 bases are TGTGCCAGCTCACCCTCGGTTGGAAACACCATATATTTT.